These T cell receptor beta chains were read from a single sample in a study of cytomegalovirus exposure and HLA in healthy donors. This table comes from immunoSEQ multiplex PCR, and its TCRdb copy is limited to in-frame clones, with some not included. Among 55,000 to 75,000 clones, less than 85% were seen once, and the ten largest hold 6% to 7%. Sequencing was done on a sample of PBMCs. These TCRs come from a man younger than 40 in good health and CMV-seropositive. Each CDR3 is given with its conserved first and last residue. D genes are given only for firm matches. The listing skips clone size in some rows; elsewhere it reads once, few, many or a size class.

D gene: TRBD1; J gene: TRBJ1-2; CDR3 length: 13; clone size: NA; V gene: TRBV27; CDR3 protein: CATQGQGGYGYTF; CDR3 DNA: TGTGCCACCCAAGGACAGGGAGGCTATGGCTACACCTTC
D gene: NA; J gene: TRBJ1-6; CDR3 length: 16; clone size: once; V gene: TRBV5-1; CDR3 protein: CASSLWGSRWGSPLHF; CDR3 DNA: TGCGCCAGCAGCTTGTGGGGATCTAGGTGGGGCTCACCCCTCCACTTT
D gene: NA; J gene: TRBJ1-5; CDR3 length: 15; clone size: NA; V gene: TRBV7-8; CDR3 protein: CASSLRRQLNQPQHF; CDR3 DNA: TGTGCCAGCAGCTTACGACGACAGCTAAATCAGCCCCAGCATTTT
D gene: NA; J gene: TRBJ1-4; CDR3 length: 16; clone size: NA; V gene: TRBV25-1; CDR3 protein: CASSEWRRGTNEKLFF; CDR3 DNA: TGTGCCAGCAGTGAATGGAGACGGGGAACTAATGAAAAACTGTTTTTT
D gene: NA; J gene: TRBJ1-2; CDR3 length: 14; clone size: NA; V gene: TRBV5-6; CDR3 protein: CASSLDPGNYGYTF; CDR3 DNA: TGTGCCAGCAGCTTGGATCCGGGGAACTATGGCTACACCTTC
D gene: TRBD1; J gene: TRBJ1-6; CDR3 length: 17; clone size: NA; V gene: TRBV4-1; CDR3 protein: CASSQMTGESYNSPLHF; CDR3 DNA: TGCGCCAGCAGCCAAATGACAGGGGAGTCCTATAATTCACCCCTCCACTTT
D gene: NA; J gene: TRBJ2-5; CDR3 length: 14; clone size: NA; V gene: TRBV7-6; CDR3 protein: CASSLGGSQETQYF; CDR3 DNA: TGTGCCAGCAGCTTGGGGGGATCCCAAGAGACCCAGTACTTC
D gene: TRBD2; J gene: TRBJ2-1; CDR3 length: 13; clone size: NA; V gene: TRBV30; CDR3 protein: CAWSGLAGDEQFF; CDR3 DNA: TGTGCCTGGAGTGGCCTAGCGGGCGATGAGCAGTTCTTC
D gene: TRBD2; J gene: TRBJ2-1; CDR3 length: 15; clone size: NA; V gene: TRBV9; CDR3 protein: CASSEGGGAYNEQFF; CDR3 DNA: TGTGCCAGCAGCGAGGGCGGGGGGGCGTACAATGAGCAGTTCTTC
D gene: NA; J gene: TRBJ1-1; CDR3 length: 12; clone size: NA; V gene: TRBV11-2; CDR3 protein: CASSTGYPEAFF; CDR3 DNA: TGTGCCAGCAGCACAGGGTACCCTGAAGCTTTCTTT
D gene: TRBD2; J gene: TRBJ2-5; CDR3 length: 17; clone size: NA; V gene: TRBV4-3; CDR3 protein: CASSQGLAGQNGETQYF; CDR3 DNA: TGCGCCAGCAGCCAAGGTCTAGCGGGGCAAAATGGAGAGACCCAGTACTTC
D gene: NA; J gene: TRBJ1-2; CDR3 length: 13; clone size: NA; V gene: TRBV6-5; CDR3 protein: CASTRGQIYGYTF; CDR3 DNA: TGTGCCAGCACTCGGGGACAAATCTATGGCTACACCTTC
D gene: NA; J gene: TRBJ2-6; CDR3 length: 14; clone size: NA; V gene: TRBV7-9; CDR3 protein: CASSLESGANVLTF; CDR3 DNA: TGTGCCAGCAGCTTGGAGTCTGGGGCCAACGTCCTGACTTTC
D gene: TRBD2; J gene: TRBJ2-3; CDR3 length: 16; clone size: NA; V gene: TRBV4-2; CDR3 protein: CASSQSSGGATDTQYF; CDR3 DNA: TGTGCCAGCAGCCAGTCAAGCGGGGGGGCCACAGATACGCAGTATTTT
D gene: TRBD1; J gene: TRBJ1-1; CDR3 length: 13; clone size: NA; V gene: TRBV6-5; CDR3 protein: CASGGQGFTEAFF; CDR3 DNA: TGTGCCAGCGGCGGACAGGGGTTCACTGAAGCTTTCTTT
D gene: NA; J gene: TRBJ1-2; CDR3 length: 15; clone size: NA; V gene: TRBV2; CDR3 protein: CASTASRRFGEGYTF; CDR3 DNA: NA
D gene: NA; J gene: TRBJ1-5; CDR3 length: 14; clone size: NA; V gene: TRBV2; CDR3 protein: CASSRTDSNQPQHF; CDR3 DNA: TGTGCCAGCAGTCGGACAGATAGCAATCAGCCCCAGCATTTT
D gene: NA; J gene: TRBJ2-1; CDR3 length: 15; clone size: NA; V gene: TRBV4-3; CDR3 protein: CASSLVPPGNNEQFF; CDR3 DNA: TGCGCCAGCAGCCTTGTTCCTCCAGGGAACAATGAGCAGTTCTTC
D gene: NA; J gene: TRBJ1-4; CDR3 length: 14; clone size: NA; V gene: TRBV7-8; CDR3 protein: CASTREDIAEKLFF; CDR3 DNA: TGTGCCAGCACCCGCGAGGACATTGCTGAAAAACTGTTTTTT
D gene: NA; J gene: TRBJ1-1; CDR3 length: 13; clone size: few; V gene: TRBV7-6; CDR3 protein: CASSPRHNTEAFF; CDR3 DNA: TGTGCCAGCAGCCCTCGACATAACACTGAAGCTTTCTTT
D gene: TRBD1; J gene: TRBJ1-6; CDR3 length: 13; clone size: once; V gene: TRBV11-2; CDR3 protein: CASAGGFNSPLHF; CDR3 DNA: TGTGCCAGCGCAGGGGGCTTTAATTCACCCCTCCACTTT
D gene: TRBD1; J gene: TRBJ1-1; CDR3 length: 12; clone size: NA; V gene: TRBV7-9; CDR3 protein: CSQGVQGPEAFF; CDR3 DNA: TGTTCCCAGGGGGTACAGGGGCCTGAAGCTTTCTTT
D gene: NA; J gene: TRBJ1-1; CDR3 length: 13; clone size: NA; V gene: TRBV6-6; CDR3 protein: CASRPQGYTEAFF; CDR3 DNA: TGTGCCAGCAGACCCCAGGGATACACTGAAGCTTTCTTT
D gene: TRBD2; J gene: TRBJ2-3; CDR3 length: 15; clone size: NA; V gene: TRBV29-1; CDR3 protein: CSVAGLAGVTDTQYF; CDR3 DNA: TGCAGCGTGGCGGGACTAGCGGGGGTAACAGATACGCAGTATTTT
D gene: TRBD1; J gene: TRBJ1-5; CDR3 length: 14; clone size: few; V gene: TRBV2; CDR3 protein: CASSALGGEQPQHF; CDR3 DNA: TGTGCCAGCAGTGCCCTAGGGGGCGAGCAGCCCCAGCATTTT
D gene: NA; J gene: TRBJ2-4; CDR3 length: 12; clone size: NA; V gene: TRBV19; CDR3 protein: CASTTPPHIQYF; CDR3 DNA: TGTGCCAGTACTACCCCTCCCCACATTCAGTACTTC
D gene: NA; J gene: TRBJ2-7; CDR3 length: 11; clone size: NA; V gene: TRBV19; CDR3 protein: CASRRGWEQYF; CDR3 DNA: TGTGCCAGCCGTAGGGGTTGGGAGCAGTACTTC
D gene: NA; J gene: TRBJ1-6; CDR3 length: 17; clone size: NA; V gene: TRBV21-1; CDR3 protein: CASSPRGQVGDNSPLHF; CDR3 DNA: TGTGCCAGCAGCCCCCGAGGACAGGTGGGGGATAATTCACCCCTCCACTTT
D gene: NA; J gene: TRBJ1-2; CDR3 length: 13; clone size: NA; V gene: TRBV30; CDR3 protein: CAWTTDLYGGYTF; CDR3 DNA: TGTGCCTGGACGACAGACCTCTATGGTGGCTACACCTTC
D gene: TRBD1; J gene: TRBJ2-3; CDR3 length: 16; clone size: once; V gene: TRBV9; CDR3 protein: CASSVNRDRLTDTQYF; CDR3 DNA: TGTGCCAGCAGCGTTAACCGGGACAGGCTCACAGATACGCAGTATTTT